This T cell receptor (beta chain) was retrieved from a study of blood T cell repertoires in COVID-19. Study information: T cells, B-cell-depleted T cells, or PBMCs supplied cDNA or gDNA.

The authors' processing: Researchers report that nucleated cell counts were estimated from reference gene primer amplification. Assay used: immunoSEQ multiplex PCR; TCRdb lists only in-frame clones, some missing. The DNA was the basis for D and trimming; V, J and clone size are from that table. The repertoire includes 150,000 to 180,000 clones, around 83% of them detected once, and 9.5% to 13% sits in the top ten. Enrolled during active infection, Seattle patients were then followed longitudinally. J lost 4 bases, V lost 3 bases, and 1 base had no gene match. This CDR3 comprises 13 residues. CDR1 and CDR2 (germline): ENHRY, SYGVKD.

This chain connects TRBV10-3 to TRBJ1-2, with 8 bases aligning to TRBD1. The sequencing input was peripheral blood. The sequence came from a woman in her fifties or sixties with COVID-19, enrolled during active disease. Written as DNA, the CDR3 is TGTGCCATCAGTGACGACAGGGGCTATGGCTACACCTTC. Protein: CAISDDRGYGYTF.